Sequencing of this TCR beta chain was carried out in a study of patients with pleural tuberculosis. Note on this clonotype: The germline gene is not matched at one end of the junction; a read error may be the cause.

The germline V gene encodes CDR1 SNHLY and CDR2 FYNNEI. The CDR3 loop spans 13 amino acids. TCRdb reprocessed the reads via MiXCR and lists one record per CDR3 protein. The table has 25,000 to 30,000 distinct CDR3 sequences, about 20% seen once. The source material was peripheral blood. The sequence was obtained from a human donor with pleural tuberculosis. The rearrangement links TRBV2 to TRBJ1-5; D uncertain. CDR3 nucleotide sequence: TGTGCCAGCAGTCTTGACATTCAGCAGCCCCAGCCTTTT. Amino acids: CASSLDIQQPQPF.